The table lists the clone carrying this TCR beta chain with many counts. Its antigen is currently unknown. The entry originates in a study of CD8 T cells in ankylosing spondylitis. Overall study results and limits: Clones linked with disease were CD8+ and fairly uncommon in the peripheral blood. Ankylosing spondylitis blood appeared to be characterized by a TCR beta motif of 8 or 9 highly homologous variants.

Each TCR beta library was made by quantitative 5'-RACE that incorporated molecular barcodes. TCRdb re-called the 5' RACE reads with MiXCR, one entry per CDR3 protein. This sample has 130,000 or so distinct CDR3 sequences, with roughly 10% found just once. Sequenced: blood, either unsorted or a sorted T cell fraction (not recorded which). The receptor's source is a female donor with ankylosing spondylitis or in good health (not recorded which).

In DNA form, the CDR3 reads TGTGCCAGCAGCGTGCAGGGGCCCGGGACAGCTACAGATACGCAGTATTTT. The encoded protein is CASSVQGPGTATDTQYF. The chain joins TRBV2 to TRBJ2-3; TRBD1 agrees at 7 bases. The CDR3 is 17 residues long. J lost 3 bases, V lost 6 bases, and 15 bases had no gene match. The germline CDR1 and CDR2 sequences are SNHLY and FYNNEI.